The rows below give T cell receptor beta chains drawn from one sample of a study of beta chain features in type 1 diabetes. The protocol was immunoSEQ multiplex PCR, while the TCRdb copy is restricted to in-frame clones and leaves out a portion. Among some 900,000 clones listed, 15% to 20% were seen once. The sequenced sample was naive CD4+ T cells from blood. The receptors originated from a woman aged 18-29 years in good health. Each CDR3 is given with its conserved first and last residue. A D gene is named only where the DNA matches it firmly. Clone sizes are given selectively: once, few, many, or a class where the clone is expanded.

clone_size	j_call	v_call	d_call	cdr3_aa	cdr3_nt
.	TRBJ2-2	TRBV5-6	.	CASSLVSLANTGELFF	TGTGCCAGCAGCTTGGTAAGCTTGGCGAACACCGGGGAGCTGTTTTTT
.	TRBJ2-1	TRBV20-1	.	CSAWGVNEQFF	TGCAGTGCGTGGGGGGTCAATGAGCAGTTCTTC
few	TRBJ2-5	TRBV7-2	TRBD1	CASSRQTGGTQETQYF	TGTGCCAGCAGCCGCCAAACAGGGGGCACCCAAGAGACCCAGTACTTC
.	TRBJ2-7	TRBV19	TRBD2	CASSLAGKGSYEQYF	TGTGCCAGTAGTCTAGCGGGAAAAGGATCCTACGAGCAGTACTTC
few	TRBJ1-4	TRBV4-2	.	CASSLGPSEVEKLFF	TGTGCCAGCAGCCTTGGACCCTCGGAGGTCGAAAAACTGTTTTTT
few	TRBJ2-3	TRBV7-9	TRBD2	CASSLRTSGTDTQYF	TGTGCCAGCAGCTTAAGGACTAGCGGCACAGATACGCAGTATTTT
few	TRBJ2-1	TRBV7-9	TRBD2	CASSPRAGGTVYNEQFF	TGTGCCAGCAGCCCCCGGGCGGGAGGGACTGTATACAATGAGCAGTTCTTC
.	TRBJ2-7	TRBV11-2	.	CASSLLPGRDSSYEQYF	TGTGCCAGCAGCCTTTTACCTGGGCGGGACTCGTCCTACGAGCAGTACTTC
.	TRBJ2-7	TRBV10-3	TRBD1	CAISAGDRPYEQYF	TGTGCCATCAGTGCCGGGGACAGGCCTTACGAGCAGTACTTC
.	TRBJ1-1	TRBV5-4	.	CASSLERTEAFF	TGTGCCAGCAGCTTGGAAAGGACTGAAGCTTTCTTT
.	TRBJ2-7	TRBV2	.	CASSVGSYEQYF	TGTGCCAGCAGTGTGGGCTCCTACGAGCAGTACTTC
.	TRBJ2-5	TRBV15	.	CATSRDSRETQYF	TGTGCCACCAGCAGAGATTCGCGAGAGACCCAGTACTTC
few	TRBJ1-2	TRBV28	TRBD1	CASSSGRGVYGYTF	TGTGCCAGCAGTTCTGGCAGGGGGGTCTATGGCTACACCTTC
.	TRBJ1-1	TRBV7-8	.	CASSQRGRNEAFF	TGTGCCAGCAGCCAGAGGGGGAGGAATGAAGCTTTCTTT
few	TRBJ2-1	TRBV11-2	.	CASSWANGNEQFF	TGTGCCAGCAGCTGGGCGAACGGGAATGAGCAGTTCTTC
.	TRBJ1-1	TRBV7-3	.	CASSPGRNTEAFF	TGTGCCAGCAGCCCGGGACGTAACACTGAAGCTTTCTTT
.	TRBJ2-1	TRBV6-5	.	CASSPGSWGSMEFF	TGTGCCAGCAGCCCAGGGTCTTGGGGGAGTATGGAGTTCTTC
few	TRBJ1-2	TRBV5-4	TRBD1	CASRGQGLDAHGYTF	TGTGCCAGCAGGGGACAGGGTCTTGATGCTCATGGCTACACCTTC
.	TRBJ2-7	TRBV18	.	CASSKTGLSSYEQYF	TGTGCCAGCTCAAAAACAGGGCTCTCATCCTACGAGCAGTACTTC
few	TRBJ2-7	TRBV6-1	TRBD2	CASSHQREVSYEQYF	TGTGCCAGCAGTCACCAGCGGGAGGTCTCCTACGAGCAGTACTTC
few	TRBJ2-3	TRBV18	.	CASSPHRRGRDTQYF	TGTGCCAGCTCACCACACAGGAGGGGCAGAGATACGCAGTATTTT
few	TRBJ1-1	TRBV28	TRBD1	CASSFGEGARTAFF	TGTGCCAGCAGTTTCGGTGAGGGGGCAAGAACAGCTTTCTTT
few	TRBJ2-5	TRBV7-2	.	CASSKTLQAVQETQYF	TGTGCCAGCAGCAAGACCCTGCAGGCCGTTCAAGAGACCCAGTACTTC
.	TRBJ2-7	TRBV15	TRBD2	CATSRDRGRAEQYF	TGTGCCACCAGCAGAGATAGAGGGAGGGCCGAGCAGTACTTC
.	TRBJ2-5	TRBV5-1	.	CASSPERGRETQYF	TGCGCCAGCAGCCCGGAGAGAGGGAGGGAGACCCAGTACTTC
.	TRBJ2-7	TRBV18	.	CASSPDLTYEQYF	TGTGCCAGCTCACCCGATCTCACCTACGAGCAGTACTTC
few	TRBJ2-2	TRBV7-2	TRBD2	CASSNQAGVGRELFF	TGTGCCAGCAGTAACCAAGCGGGAGTCGGCCGGGAGCTGTTTTTT
.	TRBJ2-5	TRBV28	.	CASSSGAAQETQYF	TGTGCCAGCAGTTCCGGAGCGGCACAAGAGACCCAGTACTTC
few	TRBJ1-1	TRBV2	.	CASSGTGSVNTEAFF	TGTGCCAGCAGTGGTACAGGGTCCGTGAACACTGAAGCTTTCTTT
.	TRBJ2-7	TRBV7-9	.	CASSLSPRNAYEQYF	TGTGCCAGCAGCTTAAGTCCCCGCAATGCTTACGAGCAGTACTTC
.	TRBJ2-2	TRBV6-1	.	CASSKMGTGELFF	TGTGCCAGCAGTAAGATGGGGACCGGGGAGCTGTTTTTT
.	TRBJ1-5	TRBV7-2	.	CASSLIRDSNQPQHF	TGTGCCAGCAGCTTAATCAGGGATAGCAATCAGCCCCAGCATTTT
few	TRBJ2-4	TRBV28	.	CASSLGGPGKNIQYF	TGTGCCAGCAGTTTAGGGGGTCCGGGCAAAAACATTCAGTACTTC
.	TRBJ2-2	TRBV27	.	CASSWASAGELFF	TGTGCCAGCAGCTGGGCTAGCGCCGGGGAGCTGTTTTTT
few	TRBJ2-7	TRBV28	TRBD2	CASRLQPGTSTTYEQYF	TGTGCCAGCAGACTCCAACCCGGGACTAGCACCACCTACGAGCAGTACTTC
.	TRBJ2-3	TRBV18	.	CASSPTIADTQYF	TGTGCCAGCTCACCAACGATTGCAGATACGCAGTATTTT
few	TRBJ2-7	TRBV5-6	TRBD1	CASSFTGGHTYEQYF	TGTGCCAGCAGCTTTACAGGGGGTCATACCTACGAGCAGTACTTC
few	TRBJ1-1	TRBV2	.	CASSVGGGATEAFF	TGTGCCAGCAGTGTAGGCGGGGGTGCCACTGAAGCTTTCTTT
.	TRBJ2-5	TRBV4-3	TRBD2	CASSPGGRGLAGVGYQETQYF	TGCGCCAGCAGCCCTGGTGGGCGCGGACTAGCGGGAGTCGGGTACCAAGAGACCCAGTACTTC
.	TRBJ1-1	TRBV7-2	.	CASSLEWSEAFF	TGTGCCAGCAGCTTAGAATGGTCTGAAGCTTTCTTT
.	TRBJ2-1	TRBV5-1	.	CASSWGPNSVNEQFF	TGCGCCAGCAGCTGGGGGCCCAACTCAGTGAATGAGCAGTTCTTC
few	TRBJ1-1	TRBV9	.	CASSIGAGTEAFF	TGTGCCAGCAGCATCGGGGCGGGGACTGAAGCTTTCTTT
.	TRBJ2-5	TRBV6-6	TRBD1	CASSYSTPTGAQYF	TGTGCCAGCAGTTACTCAACCCCGACAGGGGCCCAGTACTTC
few	TRBJ2-1	TRBV4-2	.	CASSLAQPPVGNEQFF	TGTGCCAGCAGCCTAGCACAGCCCCCCGTGGGGAATGAGCAGTTCTTC
few	TRBJ2-3	TRBV7-9	TRBD1	CASSGTVLPDTQYF	TGTGCCAGCAGCGGGACAGTGCTACCAGATACGCAGTATTTT
.	TRBJ2-1	TRBV2	TRBD1	CASSPDRGQHNEQFF	TGTGCCAGCAGTCCAGACAGGGGTCAACACAATGAGCAGTTCTTC
few	TRBJ1-1	TRBV7-2	.	CASSPRRNTEAFF	TGTGCCAGCAGCCCTAGGAGGAACACTGAAGCTTTCTTT
.	TRBJ2-3	TRBV18	.	CASSPRFSWEGDTQYF	TGTGCCAGCTCACCACGTTTCAGCTGGGAAGGGGATACGCAGTATTTT